This paragraph reports one T cell receptor beta chain. Profiled with immunoSEQ multiplex PCR; TCRdb holds only in-frame clones, not every one. The repertoire holds 600,000 to 750,000 clones, with 90% as singletons. The sample comes from a study of shared clonotypes between healthy human individuals. Sequencing input: memory CD8+ T cells from PBMCs. As for subset: CD45RO+ cells pooled with CCR7-negative TemRA cells. This sequence originates from a man younger than 35 in good health. Some clones in this sample may be carry-over from other donors' samples.

CDR3 region: CASSVTVNTGELFF. DNA for the CDR3: TGCGCCAGCAGTGTAACAGTTAACACCGGGGAGCTGTTTTTT. The chain is built from TRBV10-1 and TRBJ2-2; D uncertain. V was trimmed by 4 bases and J by 2 bases, leaving 8 bases between them. Germline V CDR1 and CDR2: WNHNN, SYGVQD (reference sequence). The CDR3 covers 14 residues.